This TCR beta chain derives from a study of T-cell memory formation after mild COVID-19 (dated by TCRdb to about 2021). Background on the whole study: TCR sequence clusters from the two donors were largely donor specific. In a couple of donors, T-cell clones that expanded and contracted after mild COVID-19 were followed by sequencing TCRalpha and TCRbeta repertoires longitudinally. Two young, previously healthy adult volunteers made up the cohort, one male and one female. The paper's findings and limits, for the study overall: Clones that contracted from day 15 to 85 showed balanced CD4/CD8 phenotypes, whereas a second wave of clones that expanded from day 15 to 37 leaned towards CD4+. The study included only a couple of mild cases, and larger cohorts that include severe cases with pre-infection samples were judged to be necessary. Contracting CD4+ clones appeared mostly in the CM and EM memory subsets, whereas CD8+ clones were enriched in EMRA. Some responding clones were detected in pre-infection memory, which suggested that pre-existing cross-reactive memory T cells had joined the SARS-CoV-2 response. SARS-CoV-2 specificity of the second-wave clones peaking on day 37 was not confirmed.

Ficoll-Paque density gradient centrifugation was used to isolate PBMCs. With respect to this clonotype: Its antigen is unknown. Base qualities are not provided; no much larger clone lies one nucleotide away.

V has 8 bases trimmed and J has 4 bases trimmed; junction bases matching no gene number 3. CDR1 and CDR2 are read off the germline V gene (reference sequence) as DFQATT and SNEGSKA. CDR3 length: 12 amino acids, cysteine to phenylalanine. Left in the record is the CDR3 DNA by itself, 36 bases read in frame from the first base. Sequencing relied on an Illumina NovaSeq 6000. cDNA libraries for TCRalpha and TCRbeta were prepared by 5'RACE using constant-segment primers, with sample barcodes and unique molecular identifiers added. Trizol reagent was used to extract RNA from every sample. Libraries were amplified in two PCR steps, with a second sample barcode and Illumina TruSeq adapters added in the second step. Sequencing of the libraries was done on an Illumina NovaSeq, producing 2 x 150 bp paired-end reads. The study's own analysis went as follows. Demultiplexing of reads and collapsing into UMI-guided consensus sequences were performed with migec v1.2.7. With mixcr v2.1.11, UMI consensuses were aligned to TRA and TRB V and J templates and assembled into clonotypes. A clonotype was counted as expanded or contracted only when both edgeR and NoisET called the clonotype significant, with the noise models trained on biological replicates. For edgeR calls, the thresholds were a false discovery rate-adjusted p below 0.01 and a log2 fold-change of 1. PCA with hierarchical clustering of max-normalized trajectories of the 1000 most abundant clonotypes was used as exploratory dynamics analysis. Separately sequenced CD4+ and CD8+ repertoires were used to assign the CD4 or CD8 phenotype of responding clones. TCRdb redid the processing of the public reads, applying fastp at Q25 and MiXCR, and retained in-frame beta chains. Each entry merges the rows of one CDR3 protein and shows their most common DNA and genes. The V and J calls were determined by TCRdb, not by the authors. This sample holds hundreds of thousands of distinct CDR3 sequences; approximately 8.4% were observed only once. About 22% of the sample comes from the top ten.

This sequence uses TRBV20-1 and TRBJ1-5, with 9 bases in between that match TRBD1. The clonotype originates from a man in his late teens or twenties who had mild COVID-19 (a few samples of this study predate the infection). The sample titles of this study are shuffled in the database, so cell type and time point are left out; the donor was told from shared clones. Sequencing used PBMCs or a T cell subset sorted from them (not recorded which). The DNA reads as follows: TGCAGTTACGACAGGGGGAATCAGCCCCAGCATTTT. Protein translation: CSYDRGNQPQHF.